A single T cell receptor (beta chain) is shown here with its context. This CDR3 has 15 amino acids. The germline V gene has CDR1 SQVTM and CDR2 ANQGSEA. After removal of 0 bases from V and 4 bases from J, the junction contained 7 bases not matched to a gene. These data are taken from a study of OX40 agonist ivuxolimab in advanced cancers. Overall study: Given to patients was ivuxolimab, an agonistic anti-OX40 (CD134) antibody. Patient treatment consisted of intravenous ivuxolimab administration every 2 weeks at 0.01 to 10 mg/kg.

Produced via immunoSEQ multiplex PCR; TCRdb's table is partial and in-frame only. The sample has around 63,000 clones; around 90% are singletons. This rearrangement joins TRBV29-1 to TRBJ2-7; 9 bases agree with TRBD1. The TCR was taken from an adult with an advanced solid tumor such as melanoma, head and neck, liver or kidney cancer. The sample in question was CD4+ or CD8+ T cells sorted from blood, obtained in a trial of the OX40 agonist ivuxolimab. The CDR3 DNA reads TGCAGCGTTGAAGACCCACAGGGGGCCGCGTACGAGCAGTACTTC. It yields the protein CSVEDPQGAAYEQYF.